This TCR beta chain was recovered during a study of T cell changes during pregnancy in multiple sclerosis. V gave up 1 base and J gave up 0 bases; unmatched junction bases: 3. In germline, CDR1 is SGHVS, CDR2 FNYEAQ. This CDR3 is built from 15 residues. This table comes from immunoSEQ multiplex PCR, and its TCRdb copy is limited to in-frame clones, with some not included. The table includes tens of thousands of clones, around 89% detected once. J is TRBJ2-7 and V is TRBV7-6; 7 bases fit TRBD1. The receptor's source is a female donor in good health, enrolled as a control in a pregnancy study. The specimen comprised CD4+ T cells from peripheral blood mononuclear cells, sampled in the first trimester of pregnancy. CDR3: CASSLDGDSSYEQYF. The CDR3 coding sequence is TGTGCCAGCAGCTTAGACGGGGACAGCTCCTACGAGCAGTACTTC. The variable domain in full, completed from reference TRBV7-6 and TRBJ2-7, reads GAGVSQSPRYKVTKRGQDVALRCDPISGHVSLYWYRQALGQGPEFLTYFNYEAQQDKSGLPNDRFSAERPEGSISTLTIQRTEQRDSAMYRCASSLDGDSSYEQYFGPGTRLTVT.